The 25 T cell receptor beta chains below all came from one sample that was sequenced in a study of T cell changes during pregnancy in multiple sclerosis. Produced via immunoSEQ multiplex PCR; TCRdb's table is partial and in-frame only. The sample has tens of thousands of clones, almost 90% seen once; the top ten hold over 7.5%. The sample consisted of peripheral blood, taken after pregnancy. These receptors originate from a female donor in good health, enrolled as a control in a pregnancy study.

This sequence joins TRBV6-5 and TRBJ2-3, with 7 bases matching TRBD1. CDR3 length: 14 amino acids. Germline CDR1 reads MNHEY; CDR2 reads SVGAGI. V shed 0 bases and J 6 bases; nucleotides not matched to a gene: 3. The chain's CDR3 is CASSYSKQGDTQYF. CDR3 DNA sequence: TGTGCCAGCAGTTACTCGAAACAGGGGGATACGCAGTATTTT.

V and J are TRBV7-9 and TRBJ2-1; 12 nucleotides align to TRBD2. The length of the CDR3 is 16 residues. Germline CDR1 and CDR2: SEHNR and FQNEAQ (reference sequence). V shed 4 bases, J shed 10 bases, and the junction held 11 bases outside the gene matches. This CDR3 reads CASSYRTSGVFQEQFF. CDR3 DNA: TGTGCCAGCAGCTACCGGACTAGCGGGGTATTTCAGGAGCAGTTCTTC.

J is TRBJ2-5 and V is TRBV5-4; weak D call: TRBD2 (6 bases). Trimming stripped 3 bases from V and 0 bases from J, with 15 bases between. Germline values: CDR1 SGHNT, CDR2 YYREEE (reference sequence). The CDR3 sequence is 16 residues long. The CDR3 here is CASSSAKRANQETQYF. The CDR3 bases are TGTGCCAGCAGCTCCGCTAAGCGGGCTAACCAAGAGACCCAGTACTTC.

V gene TRBV29-1 combines with J gene TRBJ2-7, with 7 bases lining up with TRBD2. The CDR3 spans 12 residues. Germline V gene sequence: CDR1 SQVTM, CDR2 ANQGSEA. V lost 4 bases and J lost 3; bases outside the gene matches: 3. The CDR3 reads CSVGRGDYEQYF. CDR3 sequence (DNA): TGCAGCGTTGGACGGGGGGACTACGAGCAGTACTTC.

The genes are TRBV13 and TRBJ1-4; D uncertain. The V end lost 5 bases, the J end lost 6 bases, and 10 bases lay between the germline ends. The CDR3 extends over 13 amino acids. Germline V lookup: CDR1 PRHDT, CDR2 FYEKMQ (reference sequence). Here the CDR3 DNA reads TGTGCCAGCAGCCGCCGGGTCGATGAAAAACTGTTTTTT. It encodes CASSRRVDEKLFF.

CDR3 sequence (DNA): TGTGCCAGCAGTGACAGGGAAGGTGAAAAACTGTTTTTT. It encodes CASSDREGEKLFF. This chain connects TRBV2 to TRBJ1-4, with D possibly being TRBD1 (5 bases). Germline assignment: CDR1 SNHLY and CDR2 FYNNEI. The CDR3 contains 13 residues. Trimming left V 3 bases short and J 7 bases short, with 9 bases between.

The J gene is TRBJ1-3, the V gene TRBV30; D is unresolved. Germline loops: CDR1 GTSNPN, CDR2 SVGIG (reference sequence). The germline V and J ends were trimmed by 2 bases and 2 bases, with 7 bases remaining between them. The length of the CDR3 is 13 residues. CDR3 protein: CAWSRGTGNTIYF. The DNA for the CDR3 is TGTGCCTGGAGTCGAGGGACTGGAAACACCATATATTTT.

The chain has TRBV29-1 and TRBJ1-1; D is undetermined. V was pared by 7 bases and J by 1 base, with 7 bases between. From germline, CDR1 is SQVTM and CDR2 ANQGSEA. The CDR3 extends over 11 amino acids. DNA for the CDR3: TGCAGCGGAACACGGAACACTGAAGCTTTCTTT. Translation: CSGTRNTEAFF.

V and J are TRBV5-6 and TRBJ1-2, with 7 bases lining up with TRBD1. After removal of 0 bases from V and 4 bases from J, the junction contained 3 bases not matched to a gene. This CDR3 has 14 amino acids. The germline gives CDR1 SGHDT, CDR2 YYEEEE. The CDR3 region has the DNA TGTGCCAGCAGCTTGGAACAGGGGCTCTATGGCTACACCTTC. It is translated as CASSLEQGLYGYTF.

This clone came up once. The chain employs TRBV6-6 and TRBJ1-1, with D tentatively TRBD1 (5 bases). Germline assignment: CDR1 MNHNY and CDR2 SVGAGI (reference sequence). Trimming removed 1 base from V and 0 bases from J, with 9 bases in between. The length of the CDR3 is 15 residues. CDR3 region: CASSYYRQMNTEAFF. The CDR3 DNA follows: TGTGCCAGCAGTTACTATAGACAGATGAACACTGAAGCTTTCTTT.

As concerns this clone: In the same sample, other DNA sequences code for this CDR3. The chain links TRBV7-9 to TRBJ2-7; 8 bases line up with TRBD1. V was clipped by 1 base and J by 2 bases; unmatched bases: 4. Germline CDR1 and CDR2: SEHNR and FQNEAQ (reference sequence). The CDR3 is 15 amino acids. The CDR3 region is CASSLGGTGPYEQYF. CDR3 bases: TGTGCCAGCAGCTTAGGAGGGACAGGACCCTACGAGCAGTACTTC.

This clone has just a few counts. The chain combines TRBV21-1 with TRBJ2-7; the table assigns TRBD2, which was not confirmed against the DNA. TRBV21-1 is an annotated pseudogene. The CDR3 is 15 amino acids. CDR3 bases: TGTGCCAGCAGCACCCAGGGACTAGCATCCTACGAGCAGTACTTC. Its translation is CASSTQGLASYEQYF.

The chain joins TRBV6-5 to TRBJ1-2, with TRBD1 identical over 7 bases. The CDR3 spans 14 residues. In germline, CDR1 is MNHEY, CDR2 SVGAGI. Trimming removed 5 bases from V and 2 bases from J; junction bases left unmatched: 5. CDR3 sequence (DNA): TGTGCCAGCAGTACCGGGACAGCGAACTATGGCTACACCTTC. It is translated as CASSTGTANYGYTF.

In DNA, the CDR3 is TGCGCCAGCAGCCAAGTCGAAGCGGGCCAAGAGACCCAGTACTTC. This gives the protein CASSQVEAGQETQYF. The chain has TRBV4-1 and TRBJ2-5; tentative D call: TRBD2 (6 bases). Germline V CDR1 and CDR2: MGHRA, YSYEKL. The ends were cut back, 1 base at V and 1 base at J, with 10 bases in the middle. CDR3 length equals 15 residues.

The V gene is TRBV6-6, the J gene TRBJ2-7; 8 bases align to TRBD2. The CDR3 is made up of 14 amino acids. Germline assignment: CDR1 MNHNY and CDR2 SVGAGI (reference sequence). The ends lost 1 base at V and 3 bases at J; junction bases unmatched: 2. CDR3: CASSYLAGNYEQYF. DNA for the CDR3: TGTGCCAGCAGTTACTTAGCGGGAAACTACGAGCAGTACTTC.

The CDR3 spells CASSSPGQGTRNYGYTF. DNA of the CDR3: TGTGCCAGTAGTTCCCCGGGACAGGGAACTCGAAACTATGGCTACACCTTC. The chain has TRBV19 and TRBJ1-2; 9 bases are shared with TRBD1. This CDR3 contains 17 residues. The V gene end was trimmed by 5 bases and the J gene end by 2 bases; junction bases not matched to a gene: 12. Per the germline V gene, CDR1 is LNHDA and CDR2 is SQIVND (reference sequence).

The CDR3 DNA reads TGTGCCAGCAGCTTAAACCCCCGAGCCCCAGGGGAGCAGTTCTTC. Translation: CASSLNPRAPGEQFF. V is TRBV7-8 and J is TRBJ2-1, with a tentative D call TRBD1 (5 bases). The germline V gene has CDR1 SGHVS and CDR2 FQNEAQ. V was shortened by 2 bases and J by 10 bases, with 18 bases between the two germline ends. This CDR3 has 15 amino acids.

The V and J genes are TRBV12-5 and TRBJ2-2, with 7 nucleotides matching TRBD1. The trim removed 6 bases at V and 1 base at J, leaving 14 bases unmatched. This CDR3 contains 18 residues. The germline CDR1 and CDR2 sequences are LGHNT and FRNRAP. CDR3 DNA: TGTGCTAGTGGGCTTTGGGCACGGACAGGTTGGAACACCGGGGAGCTGTTTTTT. This encodes CASGLWARTGWNTGELFF.

This chain connects TRBV4-1 to TRBJ2-7; 12 positions agree with TRBD2. The CDR3 is 21 residues long. CDR1 and CDR2 from the germline V gene are MGHRA and YSYEKL. V trimming: 4 bases; J trimming: 0 bases; junction bases outside the gene matches: 19. The CDR3 reads CASSPTPRKLAGGGYSYEQYF. The CDR3 DNA sequence: TGCGCCAGCAGCCCAACCCCCCGAAAACTAGCGGGGGGAGGCTACTCCTACGAGCAGTACTTC.

The chain joins TRBV10-1 to TRBJ2-6, with D possibly matching TRBD1 (6 bases). The V gene lost 6 bases and the J gene lost 4 bases, with 13 bases spanning the gap. The CDR3 has 15 residues. Germline V gene lookup returns CDR1 WNHNN and CDR2 SYGVQD (reference sequence). CDR3 residues: CASRLTGNGANVLTF. CDR3 bases: TGCGCCAGCAGGTTAACAGGGAACGGGGCCAACGTCCTGACTTTC.

This chain joins TRBV7-7 and TRBJ2-2; D is undetermined. Germline CDR1 is SSHAT and CDR2 is FNYEAQ (reference sequence). Trimming stripped 1 base from V and 0 bases from J, with 6 bases between. The CDR3 has 15 amino acids. CDR3 amino acids: CASSLGVANTGELFF. In DNA, the CDR3 is TGTGCCAGCAGCTTAGGAGTAGCGAACACCGGGGAGCTGTTTTTT.

The CDR3 region has the DNA TGTGCCAGTAGCGACAGAGAAGAGACCCAGTACTTC. This encodes CASSDREETQYF. This chain connects TRBV19 to TRBJ2-5; tentative D call: TRBD1 (5 bases). Looked up from germline, CDR1 is LNHDA and CDR2 is SQIVND (reference sequence). Trimming shortened V by 6 bases and J by 3 bases, and 8 bases separated the two germline ends. The CDR3 sequence is 12 residues long.

The V and J genes are TRBV12-5 and TRBJ2-3, with TRBD2 matching 9 bases. Germline CDR1 and CDR2: LGHNT and FRNRAP. V shed 6 bases, J shed 4 bases, and the junction held 8 bases outside the gene matches. This CDR3 spans 15 amino acids. The CDR3 DNA is TGTGCTAGTGGGCGACCGGGACTAGCCGCAGATACGCAGTATTTT. Protein: CASGRPGLAADTQYF.

V is TRBV9 and J is TRBJ2-1, with 7 bases identical to TRBD2. V was clipped by 0 bases and J by 0 bases; unmatched bases: 3. The germline gives CDR1 SGDLS, CDR2 YYNGEE. The CDR3 extends over 16 amino acids. CDR3 residues: CASSVEPSGSYNEQFF. CDR3 DNA: TGTGCCAGCAGCGTAGAACCTAGCGGCTCCTACAATGAGCAGTTCTTC.

This sequence joins TRBV2 and TRBJ2-1; TRBD1 matches at 7 bases. The CDR3 has 15 amino acids. V trimming: 6 bases; J trimming: 0 bases; junction bases outside the gene matches: 5. Germline lookup yields CDR1 SNHLY and CDR2 FYNNEI. In DNA, the CDR3 is TGTGCCAGCAGAAGTCAGGGGGTCTCCTACAATGAGCAGTTCTTC. Translating gives CASRSQGVSYNEQFF.